This TCR beta chain was profiled in a study of blood T cell repertoires in COVID-19. Across the whole study: Both acute and convalescent COVID-19 samples were obtained from the United States, Italy and Spain. PBMCs, B-cell-depleted T cells, or T cells provided the cDNA or gDNA that made up the material.

V shed 1 base and J 3 bases; nucleotides not matched to a gene: 0. This CDR3 region has 15 residues. Germline CDR1 reads SNHLY; CDR2 reads FYNNEI. Per the study methods: Nucleated cell number was recorded as an estimate derived from reference gene primer amplification. TCRdb's copy holds only in-frame clones and misses some; the assay was immunoSEQ multiplex PCR. V and J calls and clone size follow that table, whereas D and trimming were derived from the DNA. The repertoire has 110,000 to 150,000 clones, around 82% of them found once; the top ten carry around 8.6%. This TCR was sampled from a human donor in a cohort sampled during active COVID-19. This sequence joins TRBV2 and TRBJ2-5, with 12 bases that match TRBD2. Sequencing used peripheral blood. The CDR3, as DNA: TGTGCCAGCAGTGAAGGACTAGCGGGGGAAGAGACCCAGTACTTC. It is translated as CASSEGLAGEETQYF.